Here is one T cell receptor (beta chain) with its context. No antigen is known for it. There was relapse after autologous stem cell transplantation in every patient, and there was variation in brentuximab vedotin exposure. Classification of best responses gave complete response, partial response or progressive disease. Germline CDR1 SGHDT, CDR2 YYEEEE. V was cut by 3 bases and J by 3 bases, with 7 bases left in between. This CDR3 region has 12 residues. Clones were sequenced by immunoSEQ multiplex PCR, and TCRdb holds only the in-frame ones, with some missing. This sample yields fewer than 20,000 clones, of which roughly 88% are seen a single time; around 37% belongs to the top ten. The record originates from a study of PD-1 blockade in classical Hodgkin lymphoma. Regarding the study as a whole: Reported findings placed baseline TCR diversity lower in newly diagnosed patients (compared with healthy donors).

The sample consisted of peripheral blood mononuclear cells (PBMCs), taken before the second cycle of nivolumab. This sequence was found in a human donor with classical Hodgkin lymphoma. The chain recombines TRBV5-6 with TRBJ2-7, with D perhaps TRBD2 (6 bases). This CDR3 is CASSWGGYEQYF. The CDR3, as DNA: TGTGCCAGCAGCTGGGGAGGCTACGAGCAGTACTTC.